Below, one T cell receptor beta chain is given with its context. The target antigen is unknown. The germline CDR1 and CDR2 sequences are SSHAT and FNYEAQ (reference sequence). V lost 4 bases, J lost 2 bases, and 14 bases lay in between. The CDR3 sequence is 15 residues long. These data belong to a study of T cell responses to AZD1222 COVID-19 vaccine. Study-level findings and limits: Along spike, vaccine-associated CD4 TCRs were found throughout, with dominance at 160-218 and 743-854. A reported finding is that nearly half of spike-specific TCRs target unmutated variant regions. No repertoire was sampled before or during the peak T cell response, only after it.

Libraries were prepared by immunoSEQ multiplex PCR; TCRdb keeps only in-frame clonotypes and omits some of them. Of roughly 48,000 clones in the sample, approximately 91% are singletons; the top ten hold about 5.2%. The sequences come from peripheral blood, collected 28 days after the second AZD1222 dose. The V gene is TRBV7-7, the J gene TRBJ2-5; D may correspond to TRBD1 or TRBD2 (5 bases each). This clonotype was obtained from an adult who received the AZD1222 COVID-19 vaccine. The CDR3 here is CASSSRLGEQETQYF. The CDR3 coding sequence is TGTGCCAGCAGCTCCCGCCTGGGGGAACAAGAGACCCAGTACTTC.